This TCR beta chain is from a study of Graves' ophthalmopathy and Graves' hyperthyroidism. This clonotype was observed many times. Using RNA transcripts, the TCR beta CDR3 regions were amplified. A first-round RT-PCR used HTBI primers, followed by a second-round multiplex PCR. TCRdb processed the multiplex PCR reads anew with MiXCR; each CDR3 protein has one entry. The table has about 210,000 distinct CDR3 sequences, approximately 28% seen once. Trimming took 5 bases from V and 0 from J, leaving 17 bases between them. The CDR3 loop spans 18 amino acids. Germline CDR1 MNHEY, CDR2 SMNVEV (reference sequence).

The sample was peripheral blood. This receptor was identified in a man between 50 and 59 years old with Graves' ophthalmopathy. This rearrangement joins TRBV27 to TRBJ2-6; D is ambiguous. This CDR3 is CASSPRGVTLSGANVLTF. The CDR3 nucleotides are TGTGCCAGCAGTCCCCGAGGAGTTACCCTCTCTGGGGCCAACGTCCTGACTTTC.